This TCR beta chain was sequenced during a study of OX40 agonist ivuxolimab in advanced cancers. Study-level information: Having had anti-PD-1, anti-PD-L1 or anti-CTLA-4 therapy before was allowed, and roughly 40% had some.

A note on this clone: The antigen remains unidentified.

Whole-study findings and limits: Clonal expansion from baseline to week 6 occurred in both CD4+ and CD8+ T cells. In general, CD8+ T cells held more expanded clones than CD4+ did, on average. Certain nonresponders additionally had low normalized T-cell clonal expansion.

Germline-derived CDR1 and CDR2 are SGHTA and FQGNSA. The V segment lost 5 bases and the J segment 0 bases; nucleotides outside the gene matches: 5. CDR3 length: 15 residues. The data were produced by immunoSEQ multiplex PCR, yet TCRdb's version contains in-frame clones alone and is incomplete. The table includes fewer than 75,000 clones, around nine tenths detected once. Sequenced material: CD4+ or CD8+ T cells sorted from blood, taken in a trial of the OX40 agonist ivuxolimab. The sequence came from an adult with an advanced solid tumor such as melanoma, head and neck, liver or kidney cancer. The V and J genes are TRBV7-2 and TRBJ2-5, with 8 bases that match TRBD2. CDR3: CASSPTSGHQETQYF. CDR3 nucleotide sequence: TGTGCCAGCAGCCCAACTAGCGGACACCAAGAGACCCAGTACTTC.